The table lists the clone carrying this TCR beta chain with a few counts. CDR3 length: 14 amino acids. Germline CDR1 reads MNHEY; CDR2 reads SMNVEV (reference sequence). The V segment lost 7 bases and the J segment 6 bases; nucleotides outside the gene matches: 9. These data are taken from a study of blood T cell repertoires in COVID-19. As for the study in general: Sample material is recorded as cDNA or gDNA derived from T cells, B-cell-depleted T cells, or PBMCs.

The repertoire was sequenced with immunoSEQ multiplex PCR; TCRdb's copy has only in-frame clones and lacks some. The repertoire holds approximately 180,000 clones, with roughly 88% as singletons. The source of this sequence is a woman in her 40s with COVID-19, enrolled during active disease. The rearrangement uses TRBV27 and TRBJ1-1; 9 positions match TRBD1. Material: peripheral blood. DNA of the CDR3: TGTGCCAGCACTCCAGACAGGGGGTGGTCTGAAGCTTTCTTT. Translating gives CASTPDRGWSEAFF.